This T cell receptor beta chain is from a study of molecular identifiers for immune sequencing clone quantification. General study findings and limits: Because of identical TCR molecules sharing a barcode, sizes of highly expanded clones could be underestimated.

TCRdb re-analysed the PCR reads in MiXCR, keeping a single row per CDR3 protein. The sample has some 40,000 distinct CDR3 sequences; less than 20% are singletons. This CDR3 has 15 amino acids. V lost 4 bases to trimming and J lost 8 bases; unmatched junction nucleotides: 11. The V gene's germline CDR1 is LGHDT and CDR2 YNNKEL (reference sequence). In the sort, naive CD8 T cells were defined as CD8+CD4-CCR7+CD45RA+. At least ten counts were recorded for this clonotype. Its specificity is unknown. This rearrangement joins TRBV3-1 to TRBJ2-1; 7 nucleotides line up with TRBD1. This receptor was identified in a human donor in good health. Some libraries in this study had Jurkat cell RNA spiked in. The material sequenced was naive CD8+ T cells from blood, with Jurkat cell RNA spiked in. As for subset: FACS-sorted CD8+CD4-CCR7+CD45RA+ naive T cells. CDR3 nucleotides: TGTGCCAGCAGCCCTTGGACAGGATTTATGGATGAGCAGTTCTTC. Protein sequence: CASSPWTGFMDEQFF.